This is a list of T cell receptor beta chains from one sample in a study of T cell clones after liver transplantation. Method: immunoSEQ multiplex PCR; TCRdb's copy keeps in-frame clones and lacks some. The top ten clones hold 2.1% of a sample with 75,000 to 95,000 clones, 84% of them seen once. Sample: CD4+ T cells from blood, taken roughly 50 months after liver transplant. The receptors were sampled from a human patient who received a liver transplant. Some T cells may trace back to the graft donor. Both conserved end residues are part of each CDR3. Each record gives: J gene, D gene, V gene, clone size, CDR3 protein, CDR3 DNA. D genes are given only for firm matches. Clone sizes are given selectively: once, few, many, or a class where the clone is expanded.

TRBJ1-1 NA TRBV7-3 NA CASSPGTNTEAFF TGTGCCAGCAGCCCAGGGACGAACACTGAAGCTTTCTTT
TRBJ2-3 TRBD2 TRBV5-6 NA CASSSGTSGPDTQYF TGTGCCAGCAGCTCGGGGACTAGCGGCCCAGATACGCAGTATTTT
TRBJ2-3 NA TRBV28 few CATSNAADTQYF TGTGCCACTTCCAACGCGGCAGATACGCAGTATTTT
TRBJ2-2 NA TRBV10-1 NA CARLGTLKWDTGELFF TGCGCCAGACTAGGAACGCTAAAATGGGACACCGGGGAGCTGTTTTTT
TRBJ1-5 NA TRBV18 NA CASSPPNQPQHF TGTGCCAGCTCACCACCGAATCAGCCCCAGCATTTT
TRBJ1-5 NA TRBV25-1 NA CASSGQLGNQPQHF TGTGCCAGCAGTGGACAGCTGGGCAATCAGCCCCAGCATTTT
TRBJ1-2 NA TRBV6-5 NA CASTMGTYYGYTF TGTGCCAGCACCATGGGGACTTACTATGGCTACACCTTC
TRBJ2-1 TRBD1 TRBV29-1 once CSGHRGLSNEQFF TGCAGCGGCCACAGGGGCCTCAGCAATGAGCAGTTCTTC
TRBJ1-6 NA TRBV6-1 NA CASSEAHRGARNSPLHF TGTGCCAGCAGTGAAGCGCATCGTGGGGCGAGGAATTCACCCCTCCACTTT
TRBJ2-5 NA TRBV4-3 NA CASSQEWGRQETQYF TGCGCCAGCAGCCAAGAGTGGGGCCGCCAAGAGACCCAGTACTTC
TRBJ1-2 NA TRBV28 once CASRSGSPYGYTF TGTGCCAGCAGATCAGGGTCTCCCTATGGCTACACCTTC
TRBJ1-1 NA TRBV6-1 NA CASNGGNRQAEAFF TGTGCCAGCAATGGGGGGAACAGACAGGCTGAAGCTTTCTTT
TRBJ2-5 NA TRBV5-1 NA CASSFSTQETQYF TGCGCCAGCAGCTTCTCGACACAAGAGACCCAGTACTTC
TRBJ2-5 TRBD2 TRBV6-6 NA CASSDGLAGETQYF TGTGCCAGCAGTGACGGACTAGCAGGGGAGACCCAGTACTTC
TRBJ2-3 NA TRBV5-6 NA CASSLTGGISTDTQYF TGTGCCAGCAGCTTGACCGGTGGAATTAGCACAGATACGCAGTATTTT
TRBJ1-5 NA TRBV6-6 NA CASSYSQNQPQHF TGTGCCAGCAGTTACTCCCAAAATCAGCCCCAGCATTTT
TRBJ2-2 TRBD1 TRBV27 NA CASSLSLPRGLGTGELFF TGTGCCAGCAGTTTATCCCTCCCCAGGGGGCTAGGGACCGGGGAGCTGTTTTTT
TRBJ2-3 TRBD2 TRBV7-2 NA CASRERGGADTQYF TGTGCCAGCAGGGAGCGGGGGGGCGCAGATACGCAGTATTTT
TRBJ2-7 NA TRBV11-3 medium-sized CASSVRDGTYEQYF TGTGCCAGCAGCGTACGGGACGGTACCTACGAGCAGTACTTC
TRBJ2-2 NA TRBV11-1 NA CASTSNRVTGELFF TGTGCCAGCACCTCAAACAGGGTTACCGGGGAGCTGTTTTTT
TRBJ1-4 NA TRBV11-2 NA CASSFSSREGNEKLFF TGTGCCAGCAGCTTTAGTTCCCGCGAGGGGAATGAAAAACTGTTTTTT
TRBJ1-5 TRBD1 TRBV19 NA CASVATGAVARSNQPQHF TGTGCCAGTGTAGCGACAGGGGCGGTCGCCCGGAGCAATCAGCCCCAGCATTTT
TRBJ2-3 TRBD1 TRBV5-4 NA CASALGQGTDTQYF TGTGCCAGCGCCCTGGGACAGGGCACAGATACGCAGTATTTT
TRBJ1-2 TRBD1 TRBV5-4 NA CASSTGQGTFYGYTF TGTGCCAGCAGTACCGGACAGGGAACTTTCTATGGCTACACCTTC
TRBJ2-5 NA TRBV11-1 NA CASSFRPSETQYF TGTGCCAGCAGCTTTAGGCCTAGTGAGACCCAGTACTTC
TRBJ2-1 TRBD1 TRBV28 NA CASSSATGALYNEQFF TGTGCCAGCAGCTCCGCGACAGGGGCGTTATACAATGAGCAGTTCTTC
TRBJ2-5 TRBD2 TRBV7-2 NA CASSPRPKTSGQETQYF TGTGCCAGCAGCCCGCGCCCCAAGACTAGCGGACAAGAGACCCAGTACTTC
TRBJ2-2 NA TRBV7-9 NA CASSLRTVGQNTGELFF TGTGCCAGCAGCCTTCGTACGGTGGGTCAGAACACCGGGGAGCTGTTTTTT
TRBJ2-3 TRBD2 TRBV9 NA CASSPSAGGRTDTQYF TGTGCCAGCAGCCCCTCGGCGGGGGGACGCACAGATACGCAGTATTTT
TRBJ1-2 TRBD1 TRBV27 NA CASGIGGTYGYTF TGTGCCAGCGGAATAGGGGGCACCTATGGCTACACCTTC
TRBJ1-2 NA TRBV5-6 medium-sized CASSLVGRGIYGYTF TGTGCCAGCAGCTTGGTGGGCAGGGGTATCTATGGCTACACCTTC
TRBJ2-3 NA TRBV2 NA CAGPDALGGTDTQYF TGTGCCGGGCCGGACGCTCTCGGGGGCACAGATACGCAGTATTTT